This TCR beta chain was identified during a study of T-cell reconstitution after alpha-beta-depleted transplantation in children. Study conclusions and caveats: Two months or so post-transplant, alpha-beta T cells reportedly derived from several hundred expanded graft clones. At one year after transplant, newly produced T cells mostly accounted for T-cell counts and diversity. Some patients owed their high day-60 TCRbeta diversity to surviving recipient T cells and thymic progenitors.

Preparation of the TCRbeta library was carried out with unique molecular identifiers. MiXCR was run by TCRdb on the PCR reads, yielding one entry per CDR3 protein. Counted here are fewer than 250,000 distinct CDR3 sequences, 7.5% to 9.5% occurring once; the ten biggest clones make up approximately 6%. This clonotype was observed a few times. Antigen unknown. The J segment lost 6 bases and the V segment lost 8 bases, leaving 6 bases of the junction unmatched. Germline V gives CDR1 SQVTM, CDR2 ANQGSEA. The CDR3 contains 11 residues. The clonotype originates from a male patient younger than 18 who had a stem cell transplant for acute lymphoblastic leukemia, so the T cells may come from the graft donor. The rearrangement uses TRBV29-1 and TRBJ2-7, with 8 bases aligning to TRBD1. The starting material was PBMCs, mostly from graft donor cells, obtained 180 days after TCRalphabeta/CD19-depleted stem cell transplant. The chain's CDR3 is CSTKDRVEQYF. The CDR3 coding sequence is TGCAGCACAAAGGACAGGGTCGAGCAGTACTTC.